This note documents a single T cell receptor beta chain sequence. Sample time point: persistent/refractory GD, antithyroid drugs over 5 years with positive TRAb. The TCR library used RNA extracted from PBMCs. Relying on iRepertoire HTBI primers and Arm-PCR of CDR3 regions, the team built TCR beta libraries. TCRdb re-analysed the multiplex PCR reads in MiXCR, keeping a single row per CDR3 protein. The table lists roughly 450,000 distinct CDR3 sequences, about 20% of them singletons, with around 13% in the top ten. The sample originates from a study of regulatory T cells in long-lasting Graves disease. As for the study in general: To qualify as persistent, Graves' disease required over 5 years of antithyroid drugs with positive TSH receptor antibodies.

The sequence was obtained from a female donor with Graves disease. The sequencing here drew on peripheral blood mononuclear cells (PBMCs), taken when the disease was refractory, from a patient treated with antithyroid drugs.

The CDR3 loop reads CASSPGGARGYTF. As DNA, the CDR3 is TGCGCCAGCAGCCCGGGGGGGGCGCGTGGCTACACCTTC. J is TRBJ1-2 and V is TRBV4-3; D is possibly TRBD1 (6 bases). V was shortened by 4 bases and J by 7 bases, with 13 bases between the two germline ends. The CDR3 runs 13 residues. CDR1 is LGHNA, CDR2 YSLEER, per germline.